The 22 T cell receptor beta chains listed next were all sequenced from one sample in a study of early T cells in non-severe SARS-CoV-2 infection. TCRdb passed the 5' RACE reads through MiXCR, listing each CDR3 protein once. The table records tens of thousands of distinct CDR3 sequences, roughly 15% of them present only once. Sequencing used whole blood, obtained at baseline. The receptors come from an adult who was a healthcare worker with PCR-confirmed SARS-CoV-2 infection or an uninfected control (not recorded which).

This clonotype was observed a few times. This chain links TRBV4-2 with TRBJ2-7; D possibly uses TRBD1 or TRBD2 (5 bases each). V lost 4 bases and J 6 bases, leaving 16 bases between the germline ends. The CDR3 totals 14 residues. Germline V gives CDR1 LGHNA, CDR2 YNFKEQ. The CDR3 sequence: CASSPGPRDVEQYF. The CDR3 DNA reads TGTGCCAGCAGCCCGGGACCCCGGGACGTCGAGCAGTACTTC.

This clonotype showed up just a few times. The chain joins TRBV5-6 to TRBJ1-2; no definite D call. The V and J ends lost 3 bases and 3 bases respectively, with 9 bases between them. CDR3 length: 13 amino acids. CDR1 is SGHDT, CDR2 YYEEEE, per germline. CDR3 in amino acids: CASSSQAHYGYTF. The DNA for the CDR3 is TGTGCCAGCAGCTCCCAAGCGCACTATGGCTACACCTTC.

This sequence joins TRBV12-3 or TRBV12-4 and TRBJ2-1; unclear D gene. The V end was cut by 6 bases, the J end by 2 bases, with 11 bases between. The CDR3 sequence is 14 residues long. As DNA, the CDR3 is TGTGCCAGCAGCCCCGGTTGGGCCTACAATGAGCAGTTCTTC. This gives the protein CASSPGWAYNEQFF.

This clonotype was counted only a few times. The chain carries TRBV2 and TRBJ2-5, with D tentatively TRBD1 (6 bases). Trimming stripped 7 bases from V and 0 bases from J, with 21 bases between. Germline V gives CDR1 SNHLY, CDR2 FYNNEI. The CDR3 spans 17 residues. CDR3 sequence reads: CASMGWIRGQDQETQYF. The CDR3 DNA is TGTGCCAGCATGGGGTGGATCAGGGGCCAAGACCAAGAGACCCAGTACTTC.

This chain connects TRBV28 to TRBJ2-3; 8 positions agree with TRBD2. Germline loops: CDR1 MDHEN, CDR2 SYDVKM. J gave up 4 bases and V 4 bases, and 7 bases lay outside the gene matches. This CDR3 spans 15 amino acids. The CDR3 coding sequence is TGTGCCAGCAGTTCCCCGGGACTAGGACCAGATACGCAGTATTTT. It yields the protein CASSSPGLGPDTQYF.

This clonotype was seen more than once but under ten times. V usage is TRBV4-1 and J usage is TRBJ2-7, with 7 bases lining up with TRBD2. Germline-derived CDR1 and CDR2 are MGHRA and YSYEKL. The CDR3 loop spans 15 amino acids. Trimming at V came to 4 bases and at J to 2 bases, leaving 8 bases not matched to a gene. This CDR3 reads CASSRIAGVPYEQYF. CDR3 DNA: TGCGCCAGCAGCCGGATAGCGGGTGTACCCTACGAGCAGTACTTC.

This clonotype was seen ten or more times. The rearrangement joins TRBV20-1 to TRBJ1-5; 7 bases match TRBD1. This CDR3 comprises 14 residues. Germline CDR1 reads DFQATT; CDR2 reads SNEGSKA (reference sequence). The junction had 6 bases not matched to a gene; V was cut back by 5 bases and J by 2 bases. As DNA, the CDR3 is TGCAGTGCTTTACAGGGGCCGGGCAATCAGCCCCAGCATTTT. It yields the protein CSALQGPGNQPQHF.

The chain couples TRBV28 to TRBJ2-2; 10 nucleotides line up with TRBD2. V trimming: 3 bases; J trimming: 3 bases; junction bases outside the gene matches: 10. This CDR3 spans 18 amino acids. Germline-derived CDR1 and CDR2 are MDHEN and SYDVKM. The CDR3, as DNA: TGTGCCAGCAGTTTGAACCTAGCGGGAGAACCGGACACCGGGGAGCTGTTTTTT. Amino acids: CASSLNLAGEPDTGELFF.

This clonotype appeared a few times. The gene calls are TRBV18 and TRBJ2-7; TRBD2 aligns across 7 bases. Germline CDR1 KGHSH, CDR2 LQKENI. Losses at the gene ends were 3 bases for V and 3 bases for J; bases not matched to a gene: 8. This CDR3 has 15 residues. CDR3 DNA sequence: TGTGCCAGCTCACCCGCTAGCGGAGAATACTACGAGCAGTACTTC. It translates to CASSPASGEYYEQYF.

The J gene is TRBJ1-1, the V gene TRBV12-3 or TRBV12-4; D call uncertain. The V end was cut by 3 bases, the J end by 3 bases, with 11 bases between. CDR3 size: 14 residues. In DNA form, the CDR3 reads TGTGCCAGCAGTTTGATGGGCCGCTACACTGAAGCTTTCTTT. This encodes CASSLMGRYTEAFF.

This clonotype was seen more than once but under ten times. The V call is TRBV11-2, the J call TRBJ2-7; D is perhaps TRBD2 (6 bases). The CDR3 totals 14 residues. CDR1 is SGHAT and CDR2 is FQNNGV in the germline V gene. V lost 1 base, J lost 3 bases, and 10 bases lay in between. As DNA, the CDR3 is TGTGCCAGCAGCTTAGCCGCCGGGGGCTACGAGCAGTACTTC. Translated: CASSLAAGGYEQYF.

The chain joins TRBV20-1 to TRBJ2-7; 11 positions match TRBD1. V shed 1 base and J 0 bases; nucleotides not matched to a gene: 2. The CDR3 contains 15 residues. Per the germline V gene, CDR1 is DFQATT and CDR2 is SNEGSKA (reference sequence). CDR3 sequence (DNA): TGCAGTGCTAGAGTGGGGACAGGGGGCTCCTACGAGCAGTACTTC. Amino acids: CSARVGTGGSYEQYF.

CDR3 loop: CASSLAQGSYGYTF. The CDR3 nucleotides read TGTGCCAGCAGTTTAGCACAGGGGAGCTATGGCTACACCTTC. The chain recombines TRBV27 with TRBJ1-2; TRBD1 aligns across 7 bases. CDR3 length equals 14 residues. V was clipped by 2 bases and J by 4 bases; unmatched bases: 4. Germline V gene sequence: CDR1 MNHEY, CDR2 SMNVEV (reference sequence).

This clonotype was detected only a few times. The chain is built from TRBV3-1 and TRBJ1-1; 9 bases map to TRBD1. The CDR3 is made up of 14 amino acids. After removal of 0 bases from V and 11 bases from J, the junction contained 7 bases not matched to a gene. CDR1 and CDR2 from the germline V gene are LGHDT and YNNKEL (reference sequence). The CDR3 loop is CASSQDLGTGGAFF. The CDR3 nucleotides read TGTGCCAGCAGCCAAGATCTAGGAACAGGGGGCGCTTTCTTT.

The chain employs TRBV12-3 or TRBV12-4 and TRBJ2-1; the D call may be TRBD1 or TRBD2 (6 bases each). The germline V and J ends were trimmed by 5 bases and 3 bases, with 14 bases remaining between them. The length of the CDR3 is 15 residues. CDR3 region: CASSTVGGLYNEQFF. Here the CDR3 DNA reads TGTGCCAGCAGTACCGTGGGGGGCCTCTACAATGAGCAGTTCTTC.

In its sample, this clonotype was seen a few times. The chain couples TRBV10-3 to TRBJ2-7; TRBD2 agrees at 10 bases. CDR1 is ENHRY and CDR2 is SYGVKD in the germline V gene. J was trimmed by 2 bases and V by 5 bases; bases with no gene match: 3. The CDR3 consists of 14 residues. The CDR3: CAISRTSGTYEQYF. In nucleotides, the CDR3 is TGTGCCATCAGTCGGACTAGCGGTACCTACGAGCAGTACTTC.

This clonotype was detected only a few times. The chain carries TRBV6-6 and TRBJ1-2; D is ambiguous. From germline, CDR1 is MNHNY and CDR2 SVGAGI (reference sequence). The V gene lost 5 bases and the J gene lost 4 bases, with 14 bases spanning the gap. The length of the CDR3 is 14 residues. The CDR3 region is CASSPGVKPYGYTF. The CDR3 bases are TGTGCCAGCAGTCCCGGGGTCAAACCCTATGGCTACACCTTC.

This clonotype was seen more than once but under ten times. The chain couples TRBV7-6 to TRBJ2-5, with TRBD1 matching over 7 bases. This CDR3 is built from 14 residues. CDR1 SGHVS and CDR2 FNYEAQ come from the germline V gene. The V and J ends lost 6 bases and 5 bases, in that order; junction bases with no gene match: 9. CDR3 amino acids: CASSLTGKGETQYF. DNA for the CDR3: TGTGCCAGCAGTTTGACAGGGAAAGGCGAGACCCAGTACTTC.

In this sample, this clonotype turned up many times. V is TRBV11-2 and J is TRBJ2-5; D call uncertain. Germline CDR1 SGHAT, CDR2 FQNNGV. The CDR3 runs to 14 residues. V dropped 1 base and J dropped 5 bases, with 11 bases sitting between them. In nucleotides, the CDR3 is TGTGCCAGCAGCTTAGGTCAAAACCCGGAGACCCAGTACTTC. It codes for CASSLGQNPETQYF.

The V gene is TRBV2, the J gene TRBJ2-7; the match to TRBD2 covers 7 bases. The CDR3 extends over 14 amino acids. V lost 5 bases and J lost 4; bases outside the gene matches: 8. Germline values: CDR1 SNHLY, CDR2 FYNNEI. CDR3 in DNA: TGTGCCAGCAGTAGTGAGGCGGGAGAATACGAGCAGTACTTC. This encodes CASSSEAGEYEQYF.

This chain uses TRBV19 with TRBJ1-5; the D gene is possibly TRBD1 (5 bases). Germline loops: CDR1 LNHDA, CDR2 SQIVND (reference sequence). The CDR3 consists of 15 residues. The V and J ends lost 0 bases and 3 bases respectively, with 9 bases between them. CDR3 coding DNA: TGTGCCAGTAGTATAGACGGGGGTTCCAATCAGCCCCAGCATTTT. As protein: CASSIDGGSNQPQHF.

This clonotype was seen repeatedly, ten times or more. V gene TRBV20-1 combines with J gene TRBJ2-3; 7 bases align to TRBD2. This CDR3 is 17 amino acids long. Germline-derived CDR1 and CDR2 are DFQATT and SNEGSKA (reference sequence). The V segment lost 0 bases and the J segment 7 bases; nucleotides outside the gene matches: 16. CDR3 in DNA: TGCAGTGCTAGAGATGTCGGCGGGAGTGGGAGGTCAAATACGCAGTATTTT. It encodes CSARDVGGSGRSNTQYF.